This entry concerns a single TCR beta chain. Its specificity is not known. The sequenced template was cDNA made from the entire isolated RNA. TCRdb's copy holds only in-frame clones and misses some; the assay was immunoSEQ multiplex PCR. The table records 600,000 to 700,000 clones, around 15% of them present only once. V dropped 0 bases and J dropped 8 bases, with 20 bases sitting between them. CDR1 is GTSNPN, CDR2 SVGIG, per germline (reference sequence). This CDR3 region has 15 residues. The sample originates from a study of beta chain features in type 1 diabetes. Study outcomes and limitations: Patients with Type 1 diabetes showed moderately but significantly shorter TCRB CDR3s in all four CD4+ subsets. For cells with high TCR expression, cDNA sequencing could yield over-representation.

Sequencing input: naive CD4+ T cells from blood. The receptor comes from a man aged 18-30 years with type 1 diabetes. The chain uses TRBV30 and TRBJ2-7; D possibly corresponds to TRBD1 (5 bases). The CDR3, as DNA: TGTGCCTGGAGTGTAGGGGCAGGCCTAGAGGTGAAGCAGTACTTC. Its protein is CAWSVGAGLEVKQYF.